This T cell receptor beta chain was profiled in a study of blood T cell repertoires in COVID-19. Overall study context: The cDNA or gDNA used as material had been derived from T cells, B-cell-depleted T cells, or PBMCs.

Per the original methods: Quantification of nucleated cells was approximated via reference gene primer amplification. Sequencing was performed with immunoSEQ multiplex PCR; in TCRdb, only in-frame clones are kept and a portion is missing. From that table come the V and J calls and clone size; the DNA was used to work out D and trimming. Of roughly 230,000 clones detected, roughly 81% appear once; the ten largest clones hold approximately 0.89%. This sequence was found in a man between 35 and 55 years old with acute or convalescent COVID-19. The specimen was peripheral blood.

This CDR3 is CASSPPTVNTEAFF. The DNA of the CDR3 is TGTGCCAGCTCACCCCCGACAGTTAACACTGAAGCTTTCTTT. The chain joins TRBV18 to TRBJ1-1; the D gene is possibly TRBD1 (5 bases). V lost 3 bases and J 2 bases, leaving 10 bases between the germline ends. The CDR3 has 14 amino acids. CDR1 and CDR2 (germline): KGHSH, LQKENI.